The source of this TCR beta chain is a study of blood T cells in healthy people across ages (dated by TCRdb to about 2015). About the study as a whole: Template switching captured roughly one uniquely barcoded TCR beta cDNA molecule per two T cells in model experiments. Age-related changes in TCR beta repertoire diversity were measured in the study by deep sequencing normalized with unique cDNA molecular identifiers. The donors were split into four age groups: young (average 16 years), middle-aged (39), aged (around 67) and long-lived (over 75). For two donors (one aged 18 to 30 and one aged 80 or older), the study analyzed two additional independent replicas of 1 million unique cDNA reads from the same blood draw. General study outcomes and caveats: Observed TCR beta diversity correlated strongly with the percentage of naive T cells measured by flow cytometry. Donor CMV infection status was unknown, potentially confounding age-related changes in expanded clonotypes. Estimates of total diversity from one million sequenced T cells were regarded as lower bounds and underestimates. Because profiling used bulk unsorted PBMCs, naive and antigen-experienced compartments could not be compared conclusively. Observed TCR beta diversity per million T cells fell roughly linearly with age, and a significant reduction was already apparent by age roughly 41. Compared with the aged group, the long-lived group had more naive CD4+ T cells, fewer expanded clones and increased TCR diversity, suggesting age selection.

The cysteine opens and the phenylalanine closes a CDR3 of 14 amino acids. CDR3 DNA is the only sequence kept; it has 42 bases, read in frame from the first base. Trimming costs V 4 bases and J 1 base, and their ends lie 14 bases apart. The germline V gene (reference sequence) specifies DFQATT as CDR1 and SNEGSKA as CDR2. The donors were under 40 Caucasian individuals from Russia, aged about 6 to 95 years, who were systemically healthy. Each donor gave 8 to 10 milliliters of peripheral blood, collected into EDTA-treated Vacutainer tubes. Ficoll-Paque density-gradient centrifugation was used to isolate PBMCs, with at least 7 million obtained per sample. Total RNA was extracted from PBMCs with Trizol reagent, with at least 5 micrograms obtained per sample. For every donor, flow cytometry on a PBMC aliquot measured the percentage of naive CD45RAhigh/CD27high T cells. The library was made by 5' RACE. Data came from an Illumina HiSeq 2500. A second PCR of about 6 to 11 cycles was performed with a sample-barcoded 5' primer and a J-beta primer mix. Each TCR beta cDNA molecule received a unique molecular identifier from a template-switch 5' adaptor carrying 12 random nucleotides. At least 3 million CDR3-containing paired-end reads were obtained from each sample. First-strand cDNA was synthesized from all RNA with the Mint cDNA synthesis kit, primed by a TRBC-specific oligonucleotide. All cDNA was treated with uracil-DNA glycosylase and then went through a first 18-cycle PCR with the universal primers M1SS and BC2_uni_R. The source study handled its data this way. Normalization of each sample was performed by random selection of 1 million high-quality reads, each carrying a distinct molecular identifier. Reads sharing molecular identifiers were discarded rather than binned into consensus sequences. MiTCR, run with a Q25 quality threshold and the strictest error-elimination algorithm, handled CDR3 identification, clonotype clustering and error correction. A nonparametric unseen species model using Euler transformation provided a lower-bound estimate of total TCR beta diversity. The public reads were reanalyzed by TCRdb: fastp trimming at Q25, MiXCR alignment, in-frame beta chains only. Entries are consolidated by CDR3 protein sequence, retaining the most common genes and DNA. TCRdb's processing, not the study's, gives the V and J calls here. This sample is represented by under 700,000 distinct CDR3 sequences; 24% of them were singletons. The ten largest clones represent just under 9% of the sample.

Concerning this clonotype itself: This clone's antigen is unknown. One base away there is no much larger clone; base qualities are not given.

Another study also made use of these data, one on T cells of mothers and their children. Taken from the second paper: The donors were nine systemically healthy Caucasian individuals, made up of three mothers and their six children. cDNA synthesis consumed the entire amount of extracted RNA, loaded at approximately 1.6 ug RNA in each 15 ul reaction. In the second PCR, the M1S primer introduced both the sample barcodes and 2-4 random nucleotides. More than 8 million TCR beta CDR3 reads were obtained from each mother, and millions of reads were obtained from each child. In both related and unrelated pairs, thymic selection shapes the output of TCR recombination in a similar way, with inherited differences having only a minor effect. Normalized repertoire overlap was always slightly but never significantly higher in related than unrelated mother-child pairs. Persistent microchimeric T cell clones were not detected, at a sensitivity of approximately 100 clones per million clonotypes. Deep NGS was used in the study to compare the TCR beta repertoires of mothers and children and to look for features that separate related mother-child pairs from unrelated individuals. On average, the children were about 10 +/- 4 years old, while the mothers were approximately 40 +/- 4 years old. Libraries were sequenced on Illumina HiSeq 2000 with 100+100 nt paired-end reads after adapter ligation with NEBNext reagents. To prevent cross-contamination, the mother and child libraries were prepared a month apart and were sequenced in separate runs. For each donor, between roughly 500,000 and 2,100,000 distinct TCR beta clonotypes were identified. Naive TCR beta clonotypes were estimated from low-frequency clonotypes matched to each donor's FACS-determined naive share, without sorting.

The material sequenced was blood. Recombination connected TRBV20-1 to TRBJ2-7, with TRBD2 tentatively as D gene (7 bases match). This receptor was obtained from a boy aged 5 to 17 in good health. The CDR3 has the sequence CSATIGGGSYEQYF. The DNA sequence follows: TGCAGTGCTACCATAGGGGGAGGGTCCTACGAGCAGTACTTC.